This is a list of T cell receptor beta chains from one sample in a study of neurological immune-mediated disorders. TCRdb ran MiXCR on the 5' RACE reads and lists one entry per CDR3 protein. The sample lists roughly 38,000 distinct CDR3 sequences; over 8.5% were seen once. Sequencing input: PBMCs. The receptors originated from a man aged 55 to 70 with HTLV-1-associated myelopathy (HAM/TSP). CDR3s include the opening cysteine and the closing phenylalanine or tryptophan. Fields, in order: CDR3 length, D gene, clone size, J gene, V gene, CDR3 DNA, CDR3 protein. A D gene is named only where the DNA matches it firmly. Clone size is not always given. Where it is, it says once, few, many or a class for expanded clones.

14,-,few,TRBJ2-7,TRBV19,TGTGCCAGTTCCAGTAGTATGGGCCCGTACGAGCAGTACTTC,CASSSSMGPYEQYF
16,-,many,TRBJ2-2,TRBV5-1,TGCGCCAGCAGCGGAACACCGGGACTGAACACCGGGGAGCTGTTTTTT,CASSGTPGLNTGELFF
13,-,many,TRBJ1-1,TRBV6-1,TGTGCCAGCAGCTGGGAGGTGAACACTGAAGCTTTCTTT,CASSWEVNTEAFF
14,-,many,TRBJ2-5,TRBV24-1,TGTGCCACCAGTGACTCGGGACACCAAGAGACCCAGTACTTC,CATSDSGHQETQYF
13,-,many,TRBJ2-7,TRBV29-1,TGCAGCGTTGAACAGGGAGCCGAGGGGGAGCAGTACTTC,CSVEQGAEGEQYF
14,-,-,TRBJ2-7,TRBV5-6,TGTGCCAGCAGCTACGGGACGACAGGATACGAGCAGTACTTC,CASSYGTTGYEQYF
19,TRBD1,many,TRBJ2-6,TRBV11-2,TGTGCCAGCAGCTCAATACGGGACAGGGCCGCCTCTGGGGCCAACGTCCTGACTTTC,CASSSIRDRAASGANVLTF
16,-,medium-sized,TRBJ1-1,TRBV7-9,TGTGCCAGCAGCGGCGGGGCAGGGGTTGAGAACACTGAAGCTTTCTTT,CASSGGAGVENTEAFF
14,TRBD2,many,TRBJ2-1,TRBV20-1,TGCAGTGCTAGAGGACCTCTAGCGGGCAATGAGCAGTTCTTC,CSARGPLAGNEQFF
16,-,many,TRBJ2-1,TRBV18,TGTGCCAGCTCACCACACCAACGAGACTACCACAATGAGCAGTTCTTC,CASSPHQRDYHNEQFF
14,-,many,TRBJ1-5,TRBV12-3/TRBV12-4,TGTGCCAGCAGCCGGGTGAATAGCAATCAGCCCCAGCATTTT,CASSRVNSNQPQHF
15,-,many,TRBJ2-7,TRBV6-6,TGTGCCAGCAGTTACTCGGGGAAGGGGGGGTACGAGCAGTACTTC,CASSYSGKGGYEQYF
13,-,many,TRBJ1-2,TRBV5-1,TGCGCCAGCAGCCCGACGGGGGTTGGGGGCTACACCTTC,CASSPTGVGGYTF
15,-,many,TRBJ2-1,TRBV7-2,TGTGCCAGCAGCTGGGCCGGCGGGTACTACAATGAGCAGTTCTTC,CASSWAGGYYNEQFF
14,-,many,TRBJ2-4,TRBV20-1,TGCAGTGCTAGAGCCGGGATGGCCAAAAACATTCAGTACTTC,CSARAGMAKNIQYF
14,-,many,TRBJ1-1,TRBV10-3,TGTGCCATCAGTGAGCAGGGTCCGAACACTGAAGCTTTCTTT,CAISEQGPNTEAFF
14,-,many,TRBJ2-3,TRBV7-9,TGTGCCAGCAGCTTAGTCACAGGGTCGGATACGCAGTATTTT,CASSLVTGSDTQYF
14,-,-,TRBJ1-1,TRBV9,TGTGCCAGCAGCGTAGGAGAGGCTATCACTGAAGCTTTCTTT,CASSVGEAITEAFF
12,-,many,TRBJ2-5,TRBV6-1,TGTGCCAGCAGGTCGGGGGCGGAGACCCAGTACTTC,CASRSGAETQYF
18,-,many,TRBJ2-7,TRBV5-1,TGCGCCAGCAGCTTGACCGAGTTAGCCGGGTTTCCCTCCTACGAGCAGTACTTC,CASSLTELAGFPSYEQYF
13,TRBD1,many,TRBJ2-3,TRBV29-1,TGCAGCGCCCGGACAGGTTCCACAGATACGCAGTATTTT,CSARTGSTDTQYF
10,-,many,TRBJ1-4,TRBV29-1,TGCAGCGTCCTTAATGAAAAACTGTTTTTT,CSVLNEKLFF
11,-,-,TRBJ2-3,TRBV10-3,TGTGCCATCAGTATTGGGGATACACAGTATTTT,CAISIGDTQYF
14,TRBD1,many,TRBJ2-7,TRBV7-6,TGTGCCAGCAGCAAAGGGGGCAGTTCCTACGAGCAGTACTTC,CASSKGGSSYEQYF
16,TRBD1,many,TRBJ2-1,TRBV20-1,TGCAGTGCCCTAACTCGACAGGGGAGCTCCTACAATGAGCAGTTCTTC,CSALTRQGSSYNEQFF
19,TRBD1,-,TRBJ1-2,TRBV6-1,TGTGCCAGCAGCGCACGCCCGAACCTGCCGACAGGGCTCAACTATGGCTACACCTTC,CASSARPNLPTGLNYGYTF
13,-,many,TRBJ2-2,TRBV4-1,TGCGCCAGCAGCCACGGACAGTCCGGGGAGCTGTTTTTT,CASSHGQSGELFF
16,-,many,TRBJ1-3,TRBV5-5,TGTGCCAGCAGCTTGGTACCTGACGTATCTGGAAACACCATATATTTT,CASSLVPDVSGNTIYF
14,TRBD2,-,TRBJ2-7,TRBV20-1,TGCAGTGCTAGCTTGACTAGCGGGGTCCAATGGCAGTACTTC,CSASLTSGVQWQYF
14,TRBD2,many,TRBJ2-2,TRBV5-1,TGCGCCAGCAGCTTGAAGGAGCGGGAGGGCCTGCTGTTTTTT,CASSLKEREGLLFF